This TCR beta chain was captured by sequencing in a study of response to subunit inactivated influenza vaccine. Germline assignment: CDR1 MNHNS and CDR2 SASEGT. Germline trimming cut 6 bases from V and 1 base from J; bases unmatched to any gene: 12. The CDR3 is 18 residues long. TCRdb used MiXCR to reprocess the RT-PCR reads, holding one entry per CDR3 protein. The sample yields about half a million distinct CDR3 sequences, approximately 11% seen once. General observations from the study: Authors suggested few new T cells are recruited by each seasonal influenza vaccination.

As regards this clonotype: The antigen is not known.

Material: PBMCs from blood, obtained roughly 6 weeks after vaccination. This TCR came from a man aged 50-60 years who received an inactivated influenza vaccine. This chain uses TRBV6-1 with TRBJ2-6; 7 bases are shared with TRBD1. CDR3 DNA sequence: TGTGCCAGCAGGCCGGCCGGGACAGCCTTATCTGGGGCCAACGTCCTGACTTTC. Protein: CASRPAGTALSGANVLTF.